This T cell receptor beta chain was recorded in a study of cytomegalovirus exposure and HLA in healthy donors. Donors were nominally healthy when sampled, though unrecorded immune exposures were likely. The PCR used 60 Vbeta and 13 Jbeta primers. This table comes from immunoSEQ multiplex PCR, and its TCRdb copy is limited to in-frame clones, with some not included. The table shows more than 110,000 clones, with 70% to 80% occurring only once. This CDR3 contains 13 residues. The V gene's germline CDR1 is LGHNA and CDR2 YNFKEQ. V was clipped by 1 base and J by 6 bases, with 10 bases between them. The chain couples TRBV4-2 to TRBJ2-7; TRBD1 is a possible D gene (5 bases). The sequencing sample was made of PBMCs. The receptor's source is a woman aged 45 to 65 in good health and CMV-seropositive. The CDR3 DNA sequence: TGTGCCAGCAGCCAAGGCAGGGTTGGCGAGCAGTACTTC. Its protein is CASSQGRVGEQYF.